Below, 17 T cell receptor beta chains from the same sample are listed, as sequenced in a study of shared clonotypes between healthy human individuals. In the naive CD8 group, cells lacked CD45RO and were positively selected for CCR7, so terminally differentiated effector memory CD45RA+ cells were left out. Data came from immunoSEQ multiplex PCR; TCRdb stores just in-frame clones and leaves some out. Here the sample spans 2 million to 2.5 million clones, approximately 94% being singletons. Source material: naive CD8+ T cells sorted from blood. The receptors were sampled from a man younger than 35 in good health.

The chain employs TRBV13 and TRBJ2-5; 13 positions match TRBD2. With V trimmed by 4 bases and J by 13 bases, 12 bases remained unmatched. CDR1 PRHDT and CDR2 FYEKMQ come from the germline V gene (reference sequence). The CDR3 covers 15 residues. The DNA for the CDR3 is TGTGCCAGCAGCTGGACTAGCGGGGGCCCGGTCTCGCGGTACTTC. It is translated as CASSWTSGGPVSRYF.

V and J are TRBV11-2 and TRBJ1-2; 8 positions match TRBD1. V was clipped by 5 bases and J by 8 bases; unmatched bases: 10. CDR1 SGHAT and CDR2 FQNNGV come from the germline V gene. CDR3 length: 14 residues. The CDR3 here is CASSATLDRVGYTF. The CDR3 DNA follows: TGTGCCAGCAGCGCTACCCTGGACAGGGTCGGCTACACCTTC.

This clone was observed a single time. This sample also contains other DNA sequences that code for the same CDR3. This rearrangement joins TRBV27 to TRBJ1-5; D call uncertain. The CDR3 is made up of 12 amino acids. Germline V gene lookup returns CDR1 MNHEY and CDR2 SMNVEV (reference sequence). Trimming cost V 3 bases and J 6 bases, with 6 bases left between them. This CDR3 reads CASSFLGQPQHF. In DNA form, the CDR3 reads TGTGCCAGCAGTTTCTTGGGTCAGCCCCAGCATTTT.

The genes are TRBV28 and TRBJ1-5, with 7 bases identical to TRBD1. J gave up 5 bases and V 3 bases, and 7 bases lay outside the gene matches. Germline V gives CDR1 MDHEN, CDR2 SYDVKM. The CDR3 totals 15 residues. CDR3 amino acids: CASSFWQGTDQPQHF. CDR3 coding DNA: TGTGCCAGCAGTTTCTGGCAGGGGACAGATCAGCCCCAGCATTTT.

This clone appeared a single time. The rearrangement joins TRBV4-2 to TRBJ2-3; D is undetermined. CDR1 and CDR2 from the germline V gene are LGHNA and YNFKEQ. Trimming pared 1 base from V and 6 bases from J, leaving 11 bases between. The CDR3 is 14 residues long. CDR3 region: CASSQGGYGDTQYF. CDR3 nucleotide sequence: TGTGCCAGCAGCCAAGGTGGCTACGGGGATACGCAGTATTTT.

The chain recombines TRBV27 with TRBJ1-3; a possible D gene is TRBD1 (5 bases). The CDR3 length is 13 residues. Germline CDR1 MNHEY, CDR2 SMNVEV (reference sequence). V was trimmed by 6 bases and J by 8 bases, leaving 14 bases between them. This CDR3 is CASRRTRGDTIYF. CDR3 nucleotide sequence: TGTGCCAGCAGACGGACCCGAGGGGACACCATATATTTT.

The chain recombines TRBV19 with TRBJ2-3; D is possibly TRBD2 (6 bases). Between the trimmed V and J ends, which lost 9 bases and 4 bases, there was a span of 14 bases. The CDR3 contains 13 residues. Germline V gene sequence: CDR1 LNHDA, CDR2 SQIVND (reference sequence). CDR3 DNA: TGTGCCAGCCTCGCCTCGGGAGCAGATACGCAGTATTTT. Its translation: CASLASGADTQYF.

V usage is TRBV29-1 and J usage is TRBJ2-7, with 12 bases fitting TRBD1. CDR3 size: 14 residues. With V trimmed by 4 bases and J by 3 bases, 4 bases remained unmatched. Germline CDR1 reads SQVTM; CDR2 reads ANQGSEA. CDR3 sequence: CSVAGQGARYEQYF. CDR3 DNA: TGCAGCGTTGCGGGACAGGGGGCTCGCTACGAGCAGTACTTC.

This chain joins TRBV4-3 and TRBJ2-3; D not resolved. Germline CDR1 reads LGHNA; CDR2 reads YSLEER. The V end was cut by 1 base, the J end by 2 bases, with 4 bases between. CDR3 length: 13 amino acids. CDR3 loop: CASSQAFTDTQYF. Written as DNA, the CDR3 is TGCGCCAGCAGCCAAGCCTTCACAGATACGCAGTATTTT.

The CDR3 sequence is CASRSGPTPYEQYF. The CDR3, as DNA: TGTGCCAGCAGGTCGGGACCTACCCCCTACGAGCAGTACTTC. The chain employs TRBV6-5 and TRBJ2-7, with D possibly being TRBD1 or TRBD2 (5 bases each). Germline values: CDR1 MNHEY, CDR2 SVGAGI. With 6 bases removed from V and 2 bases from J, the gap between germline ends came to 14 bases. The CDR3 runs 14 residues.

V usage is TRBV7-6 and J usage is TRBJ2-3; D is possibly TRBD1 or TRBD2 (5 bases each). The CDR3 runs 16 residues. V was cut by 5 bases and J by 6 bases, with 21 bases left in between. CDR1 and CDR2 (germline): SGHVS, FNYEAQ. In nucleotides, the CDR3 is TGTGCCAGCAGCCCAGGCAGGGCGGGCGGCTCCGATACGCAGTATTTT. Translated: CASSPGRAGGSDTQYF.

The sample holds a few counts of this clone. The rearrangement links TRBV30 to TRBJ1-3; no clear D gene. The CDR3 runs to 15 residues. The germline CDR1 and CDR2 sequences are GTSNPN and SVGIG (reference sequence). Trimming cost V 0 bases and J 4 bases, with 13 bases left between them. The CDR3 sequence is CAWSVDWVVGNTIYF. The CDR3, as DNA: TGTGCCTGGAGTGTAGATTGGGTAGTCGGAAACACCATATATTTT.

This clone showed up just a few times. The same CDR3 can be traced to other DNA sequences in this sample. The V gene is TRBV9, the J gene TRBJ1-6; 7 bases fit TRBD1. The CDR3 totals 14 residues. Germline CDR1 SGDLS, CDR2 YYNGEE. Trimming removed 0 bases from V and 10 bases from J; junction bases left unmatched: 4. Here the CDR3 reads CASSVGGGGSPLHF. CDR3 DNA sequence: TGTGCCAGCAGCGTAGGAGGAGGGGGCTCACCCCTCCACTTT.

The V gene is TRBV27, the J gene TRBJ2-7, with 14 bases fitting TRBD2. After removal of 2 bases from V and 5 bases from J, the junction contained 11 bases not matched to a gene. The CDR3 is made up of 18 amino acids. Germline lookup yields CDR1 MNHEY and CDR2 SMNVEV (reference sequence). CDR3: CASSLVPGTSGSLNEQYF. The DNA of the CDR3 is TGTGCCAGCAGTTTAGTCCCCGGGACTAGCGGGAGTTTGAACGAGCAGTACTTC.

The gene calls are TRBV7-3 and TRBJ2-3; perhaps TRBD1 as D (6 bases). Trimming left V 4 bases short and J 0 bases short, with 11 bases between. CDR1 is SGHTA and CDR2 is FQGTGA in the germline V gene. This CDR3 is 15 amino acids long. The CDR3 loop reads CASSSTGLSTDTQYF. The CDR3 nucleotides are TGTGCCAGCAGCTCGACAGGCCTCAGCACAGATACGCAGTATTTT.

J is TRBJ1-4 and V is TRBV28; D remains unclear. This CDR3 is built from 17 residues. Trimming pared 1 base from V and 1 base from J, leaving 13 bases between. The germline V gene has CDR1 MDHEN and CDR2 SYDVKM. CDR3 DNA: TGTGCCAGCAGTTTATTTATGGGGTTGGGAACTAATGAAAAACTGTTTTTT. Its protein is CASSLFMGLGTNEKLFF.

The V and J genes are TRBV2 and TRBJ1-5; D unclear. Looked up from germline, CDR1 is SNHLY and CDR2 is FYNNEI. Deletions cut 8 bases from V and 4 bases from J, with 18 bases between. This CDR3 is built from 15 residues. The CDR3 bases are TGTGCCAGCGGGTGGTCGGTAGCGAATAATCAGCCCCAGCATTTT. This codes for CASGWSVANNQPQHF.